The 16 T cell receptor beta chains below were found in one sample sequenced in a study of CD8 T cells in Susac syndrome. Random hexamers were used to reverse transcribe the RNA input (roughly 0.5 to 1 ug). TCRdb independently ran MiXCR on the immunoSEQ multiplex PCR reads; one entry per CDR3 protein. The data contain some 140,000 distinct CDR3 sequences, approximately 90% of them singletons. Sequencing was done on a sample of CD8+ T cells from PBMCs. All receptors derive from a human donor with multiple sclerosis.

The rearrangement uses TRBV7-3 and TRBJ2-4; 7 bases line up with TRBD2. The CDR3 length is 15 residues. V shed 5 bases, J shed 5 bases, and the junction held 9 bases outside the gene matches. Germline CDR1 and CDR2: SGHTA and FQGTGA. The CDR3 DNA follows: TGTGCCAGCAGCGCGGGGGTGGGGCATGAAAACATTCAGTACTTC. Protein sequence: CASSAGVGHENIQYF.

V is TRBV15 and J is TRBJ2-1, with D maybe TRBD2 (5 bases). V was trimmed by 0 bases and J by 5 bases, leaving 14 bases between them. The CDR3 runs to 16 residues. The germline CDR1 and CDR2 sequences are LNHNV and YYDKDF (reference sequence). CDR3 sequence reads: CATSRDEDGIDNEQFF. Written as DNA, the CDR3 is TGTGCCACCAGCAGAGATGAGGACGGGATCGACAATGAGCAGTTCTTC.

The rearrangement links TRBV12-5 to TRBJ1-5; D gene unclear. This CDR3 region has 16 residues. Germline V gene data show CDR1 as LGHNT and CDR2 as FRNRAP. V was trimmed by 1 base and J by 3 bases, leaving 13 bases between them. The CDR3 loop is CASGLGVGEDNQPQHF. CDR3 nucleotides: TGTGCTAGTGGTTTGGGCGTTGGGGAGGACAATCAGCCCCAGCATTTT.

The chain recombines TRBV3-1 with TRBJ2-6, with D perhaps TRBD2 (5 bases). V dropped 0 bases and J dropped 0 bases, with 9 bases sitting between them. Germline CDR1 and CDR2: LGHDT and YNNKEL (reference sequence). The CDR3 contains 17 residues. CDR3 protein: CASSQDEGNSGANVLTF. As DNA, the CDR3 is TGTGCCAGCAGCCAAGACGAGGGTAACTCTGGGGCCAACGTCCTGACTTTC.

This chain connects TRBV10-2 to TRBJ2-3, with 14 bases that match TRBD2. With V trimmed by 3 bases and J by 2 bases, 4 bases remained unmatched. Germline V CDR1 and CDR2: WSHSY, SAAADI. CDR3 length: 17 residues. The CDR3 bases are TGCGCCAGCAGTGATTTGGGACTAGCGGGGGCCACAGATACGCAGTATTTT. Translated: CASSDLGLAGATDTQYF.

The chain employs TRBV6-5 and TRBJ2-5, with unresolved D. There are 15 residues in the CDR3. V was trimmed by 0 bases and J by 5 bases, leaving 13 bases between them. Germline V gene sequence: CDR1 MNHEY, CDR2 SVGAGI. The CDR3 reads CASSYSQAPSETQYF. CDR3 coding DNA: TGTGCCAGCAGTTACTCGCAGGCCCCCTCGGAGACCCAGTACTTC.

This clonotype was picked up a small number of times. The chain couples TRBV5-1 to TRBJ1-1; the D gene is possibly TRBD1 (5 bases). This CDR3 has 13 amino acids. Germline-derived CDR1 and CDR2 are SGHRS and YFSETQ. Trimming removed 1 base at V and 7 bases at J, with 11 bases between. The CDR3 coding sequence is TGCGCCAGCAGCTTGATAGGGGATGGTGAAGCTTTCTTT. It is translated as CASSLIGDGEAFF.

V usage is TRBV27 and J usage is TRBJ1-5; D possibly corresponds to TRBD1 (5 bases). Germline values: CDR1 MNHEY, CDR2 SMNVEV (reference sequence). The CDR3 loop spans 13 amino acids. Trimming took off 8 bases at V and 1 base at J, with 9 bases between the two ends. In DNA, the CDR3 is TGTGCCAGCGGGACGGGGAGCAATCAGCCCCAGCATTTT. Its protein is CASGTGSNQPQHF.

DNA of the CDR3: TGTGCCAGCAGCCCCATCACCGGGGAGCTGTTTTTT. This sequence encodes CASSPITGELFF. The V gene is TRBV5-4, the J gene TRBJ2-2; no clear D. Germline CDR1 reads SGHNT; CDR2 reads YYREEE (reference sequence). V was cut by 4 bases and J by 4 bases, with 5 bases left in between. The CDR3 contains 12 residues.

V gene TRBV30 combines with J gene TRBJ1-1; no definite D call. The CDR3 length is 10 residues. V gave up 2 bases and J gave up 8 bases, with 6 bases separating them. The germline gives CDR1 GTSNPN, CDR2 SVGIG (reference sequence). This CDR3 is CAWSTMEAFF. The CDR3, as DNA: TGTGCCTGGAGTACGATGGAAGCTTTCTTT.

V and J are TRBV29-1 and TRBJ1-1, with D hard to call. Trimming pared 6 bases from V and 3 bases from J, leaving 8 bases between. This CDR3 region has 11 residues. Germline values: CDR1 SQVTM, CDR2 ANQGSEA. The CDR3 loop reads CSVTMDTEAFF. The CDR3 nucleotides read TGCAGCGTAACTATGGACACTGAAGCTTTCTTT. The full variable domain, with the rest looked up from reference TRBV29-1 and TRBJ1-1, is SAVISQKPSRDICQRGTSLTIQCQVDSQVTMMFWYRQQPGQSLTLIATANQGSEATYESGFVIDKFPISRPNLTFSTLTVSNMSPEDSSIYLCSVTMDTEAFFGQGTRLTVV.

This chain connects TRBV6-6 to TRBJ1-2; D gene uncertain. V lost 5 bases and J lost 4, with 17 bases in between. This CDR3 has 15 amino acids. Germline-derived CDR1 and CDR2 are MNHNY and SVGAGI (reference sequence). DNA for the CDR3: TGTGCCAGCAGTGCGTTCCTCGGCGCTACCTATGGCTACACCTTC. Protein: CASSAFLGATYGYTF.

The CDR3 sequence: CASSLVAGEGQPQHF. The CDR3 nucleotides are TGTGCCAGCAGCTTAGTAGCCGGGGAAGGGCAGCCCCAGCATTTT. The chain links TRBV7-8 to TRBJ1-5; D unclear. Germline loops: CDR1 SGHVS, CDR2 FQNEAQ. Deletions cut 1 base from V and 7 bases from J, with 14 bases between. CDR3 length: 15 residues.

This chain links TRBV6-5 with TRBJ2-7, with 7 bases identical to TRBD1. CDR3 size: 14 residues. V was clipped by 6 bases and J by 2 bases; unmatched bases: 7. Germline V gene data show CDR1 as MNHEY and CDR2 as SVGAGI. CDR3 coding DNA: TGTGCCAGCAGGCCGGGACAGCGAGCCTACGAGCAGTACTTC. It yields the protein CASRPGQRAYEQYF.

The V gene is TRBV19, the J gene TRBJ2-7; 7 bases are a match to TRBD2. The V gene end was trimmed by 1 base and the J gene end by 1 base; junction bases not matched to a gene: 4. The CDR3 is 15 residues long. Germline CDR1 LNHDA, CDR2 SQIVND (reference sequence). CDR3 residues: CASSIGGEGSYEQYF. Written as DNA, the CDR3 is TGTGCCAGTAGTATAGGCGGGGAGGGTTCCTACGAGCAGTACTTC.

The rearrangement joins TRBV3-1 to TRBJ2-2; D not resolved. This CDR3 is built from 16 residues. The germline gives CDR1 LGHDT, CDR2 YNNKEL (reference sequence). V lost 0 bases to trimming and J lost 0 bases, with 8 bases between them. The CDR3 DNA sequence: TGTGCCAGCAGCCAAGATTGGGTCGCGAACACCGGGGAGCTGTTTTTT. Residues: CASSQDWVANTGELFF.